This entry lists 25 T cell receptor beta chains sequenced from one sample in a study of T cells in Graves' hyperthyroidism and ophthalmopathy. Regions amplified from RNA transcripts were the TCR beta CDR3 regions. TCR CDR3 underwent first-round RT-PCR with the HTBI primer set. TCRdb processed the multiplex PCR reads anew with MiXCR; each CDR3 protein has one entry. The table includes 490,000 or so distinct CDR3 sequences, 22% detected once. The sequencing sample was made of blood. The source is a woman in her sixties or seventies with Graves' ophthalmopathy.

This clonotype was found a few times. CDR3 in amino acids: CASSRGGTYEQYF. Here the CDR3 DNA reads TGTGCCAGCAGTAGGGGCGGTACCTACGAGCAGTACTTC. V is TRBV6-1 and J is TRBJ2-7; weak D call: TRBD1 (5 bases). Trimming removed 5 bases at V and 2 bases at J, with 10 bases between. The germline gives CDR1 MNHNS, CDR2 SASEGT. CDR3 length: 13 amino acids.

There are many counts of this clonotype. V and J are TRBV28 and TRBJ2-7, with D possibly matching TRBD2 (5 bases). The CDR3 runs 14 residues. Germline assignment: CDR1 MDHEN and CDR2 SYDVKM. V lost 4 bases and J lost 3, with 13 bases in between. The CDR3, as DNA: TGTGCCAGCAGTTGGACGGGAACCAACTACGAGCAGTACTTC. Encoded protein: CASSWTGTNYEQYF.

In its sample, this clonotype was seen many times. This sequence joins TRBV7-9 and TRBJ1-1; no clear D. Trimming left V 5 bases short and J 5 bases short, with 12 bases between. This CDR3 is built from 13 residues. Germline V gene lookup returns CDR1 SEHNR and CDR2 FQNEAQ (reference sequence). CDR3 loop: CASSASIGTEAFF. The CDR3 DNA is TGTGCCAGCAGCGCCTCAATTGGGACTGAAGCTTTCTTT.

The J gene is TRBJ2-3, the V gene TRBV20-1, with D maybe TRBD2 (5 bases). This CDR3 spans 17 amino acids. Germline CDR1 is DFQATT and CDR2 is SNEGSKA (reference sequence). Trimming shortened V by 0 bases and J by 6 bases, and 22 bases separated the two germline ends. The CDR3 here is CSARDRGPASPGDTQYF. CDR3 in DNA: TGCAGTGCTAGAGATCGAGGGCCTGCCTCCCCCGGGGATACGCAGTATTTT.

Concerning this clonotype itself: A much more abundant neighbour one base away suggests this may be a read error. The V gene is TRBV28, the J gene TRBJ1-1, with D unresolved. V lost 6 bases to trimming and J lost 1 base, with 15 bases between them. This CDR3 is 15 amino acids long. Germline V lookup: CDR1 MDHEN, CDR2 SYDVKM. The DNA of the CDR3 is TGTGCCAGCAGAGAAGCGGGCCGGGGGAACACTGAAGCTTTCTTT. As protein: CASREAGRGNTEAFF.

The V call is TRBV12-3 or TRBV12-4, the J call TRBJ2-6, with TRBD1 matching 7 bases. Trimming took 4 bases from V and 2 from J; bases not matched to a gene: 8. The CDR3 consists of 17 residues. CDR3 bases: TGTGCCAGCAGTTACTCATACAGGGGCGCTGGGGCCAACGTCCTGACTTTC. Encoded protein: CASSYSYRGAGANVLTF.

The rearrangement joins TRBV10-3 to TRBJ1-3; 8 bases agree with TRBD1. CDR1 and CDR2 (germline): ENHRY, SYGVKD. V dropped 6 bases and J dropped 7; count of bases not matched to a gene: 5. The CDR3 loop spans 13 amino acids. CDR3 in DNA: TGTGCCATCAGGGGACAGGTCGGGAACACCATATATTTT. Translating gives CAIRGQVGNTIYF.

In this sample, this clonotype turned up many times. The chain couples TRBV24-1 to TRBJ2-2, with D possibly matching TRBD1 (6 bases). CDR1 is KGHDR and CDR2 is SFDVKD in the germline V gene. V shed 0 bases and J shed 5 bases, with 12 bases lying between them. The CDR3 is 16 amino acids. CDR3 loop: CATSDLRGLKTGELFF. CDR3 nucleotide sequence: TGTGCCACCAGTGATTTGAGGGGGTTGAAGACCGGGGAGCTGTTTTTT.

This clonotype came up a few times. The junction differs from germline at one of its ends, possibly a read error. The chain combines TRBV29-1 with TRBJ2-7; TRBD2 might be the D (7 bases). The CDR3 runs 14 residues. Germline V CDR1 and CDR2: SQVTM, ANQGSEA. Written as DNA, the CDR3 is TGCAGCGTCGAAGGGGGGCGCACCGGGGGGGAGCAGTACTTC. Its protein is CSVEGGRTGGEQYF.

This clonotype was recorded many times. V gene TRBV6-2 or TRBV6-3 combines with J gene TRBJ2-1; 11 positions match TRBD2. CDR1 is MNHEY, CDR2 SVGEGT, per germline. The CDR3 runs 16 residues. The V segment lost 6 bases and the J segment 8 bases; nucleotides outside the gene matches: 12. CDR3 amino acids: CASRGTSGQLGYEQFF. The CDR3, as DNA: TGTGCCAGCAGAGGGACTAGCGGCCAACTCGGGTATGAGCAGTTCTTC.

V is TRBV12-3 or TRBV12-4 and J is TRBJ1-3; D call uncertain. V lost 5 bases to trimming and J lost 4 bases, with 12 bases between them. The CDR3 contains 14 residues. CDR3 residues: CASSPGGGGNTIYF. CDR3 DNA: TGTGCCAGCAGTCCGGGTGGCGGGGGAAACACCATATATTTT.

Concerning this clonotype: This may stem from a read error, because a much larger clone lies one nucleotide away. V gene TRBV12-3 or TRBV12-4 combines with J gene TRBJ2-5, with 8 bases matching TRBD2. The CDR3 runs to 13 residues. Trimming cost V 6 bases and J 4 bases; bases outside gene matches: 4. CDR3 sequence: CASRAAGAETQYF. For the CDR3, the DNA is TGTGCCAGCAGAGCAGCGGGAGCAGAGACCCAGTACTTC.

The chain has TRBV6-2 or TRBV6-3 and TRBJ2-4; a possible D gene is TRBD1 (6 bases). Trimming left V 4 bases short and J 7 bases short, with 14 bases between. The CDR3 loop spans 14 amino acids. CDR1 and CDR2 (germline): MNHEY, SVGEGT. The CDR3 DNA follows: TGTGCCAGCAGTTCCCCGGGTGGGGGCAACATTCAGTACTTC. Translating gives CASSSPGGGNIQYF.

The chain uses TRBV28 and TRBJ2-2; D is perhaps TRBD2 (5 bases). CDR1 is MDHEN, CDR2 SYDVKM, per germline. The CDR3 spans 14 residues. The V gene lost 5 bases and the J gene lost 7 bases, with 14 bases spanning the gap. CDR3 bases: TGTGCCAGCAGTGTGAGCGGACGGGGCGGGGAGCTGTTTTTT. This encodes CASSVSGRGGELFF.

This rearrangement joins TRBV6-1 to TRBJ2-5; D tentatively reads TRBD1 or TRBD2 (7 bases each). The CDR3 length is 13 residues. Trimming took 5 bases from V and 5 from J, leaving 12 bases between them. Germline CDR1 is MNHNS and CDR2 is SASEGT. Here the CDR3 DNA reads TGTGCCAGCAGTACTCAGGGGGGGGAGACCCAGTACTTC. Protein: CASSTQGGETQYF.

This clonotype was counted many times. J is TRBJ2-7 and V is TRBV20-1; 9 positions match TRBD1. Germline V gives CDR1 DFQATT, CDR2 SNEGSKA (reference sequence). This CDR3 spans 15 amino acids. Trimming cost V 0 bases and J 3 bases; bases outside gene matches: 6. CDR3: CSARERGTGLYEQYF. CDR3 DNA: TGCAGTGCTAGAGAGAGGGGGACAGGGCTCTACGAGCAGTACTTC.

This clonotype was found many times. The chain joins TRBV6-1 to TRBJ2-7, with 10 bases fitting TRBD2. Germline V CDR1 and CDR2: MNHNS, SASEGT. The CDR3 covers 16 residues. V lost 6 bases, J lost 5 bases, and 13 bases stayed unmatched. The CDR3 loop reads CASRRLAGTYGNEQYF. The CDR3 DNA is TGTGCCAGCAGAAGACTAGCGGGTACTTATGGGAACGAGCAGTACTTC.

The chain carries TRBV18 and TRBJ1-1; TRBD1 matches 8 bases. Germline values: CDR1 KGHSH, CDR2 LQKENI. This CDR3 is 14 amino acids long. The junction had 8 bases not matched to a gene; V was cut back by 4 bases and J by 7 bases. The chain's CDR3 is CASSRGQAYNEAFF. The CDR3 DNA is TGTGCCAGCTCACGGGGACAGGCTTATAATGAAGCTTTCTTT.

This clonotype was detected a few times. Its ends do not fully match the called genes, so a read error is possible. The J gene is TRBJ2-1, the V gene TRBV9; 11 bases match TRBD2. The CDR3 consists of 15 residues. Germline lookup yields CDR1 SGDLS and CDR2 YYNGEE. CDR3 sequence (DNA): TGTGCCAGCAGCATTAGCGGGAGGGACTACGATGAGCAGTTCTTC. Protein: CASSISGRDYDEQFF. The variable domain in full, with the rest retrieved from reference TRBV9 and TRBJ2-1, is DSGVTQTPKHLITATGQRVTLRCSPRSGDLSVYWYQQSLDQGLQFLIQYYNGEERAKGNILERFSAQQFPDLHSELNLSSLELGDSALYFCASSISGRDYDEQFFGPGTRLTVL.

The CDR3 is CASSNRDGGRNEQFF. DNA of the CDR3: TGTGCCAGCAGTAATAGAGATGGGGGGCGGAATGAGCAGTTCTTC. The rearrangement joins TRBV7-2 to TRBJ2-1, with D possibly called TRBD1 or TRBD2 (6 bases each). The CDR3 totals 15 residues. CDR1 and CDR2 (germline): SGHTA, FQGNSA. Trimming cost V 6 bases and J 7 bases, with 19 bases left between them. Full variable domain (remainder filled in from reference TRBV7-2 and TRBJ2-1): GAGVSQSPSNKVTEKGKDVELRCDPISGHTALYWYRQSLGQGLEFLIYFQGNSAPDKSGLPSDRFSAERTGGSVSTLTIQRTQQEDSAVYLCASSNRDGGRNEQFFGPGTRLTVL.

This rearrangement joins TRBV20-1 to TRBJ1-5; the match to TRBD1 covers 9 bases. V dropped 6 bases and J dropped 5; count of bases not matched to a gene: 5. The CDR3 totals 13 residues. CDR1 is DFQATT and CDR2 is SNEGSKA in the germline V gene (reference sequence). CDR3 sequence reads: CSAGTGKYQPQHF. CDR3 coding DNA: TGCAGTGCCGGGACAGGGAAATATCAGCCCCAGCATTTT.

The chain employs TRBV13 and TRBJ2-7; D gene ambiguous. There are 15 residues in the CDR3. The germline CDR1 and CDR2 sequences are PRHDT and FYEKMQ (reference sequence). Trimming pared 5 bases from V and 0 bases from J, leaving 14 bases between. The chain's CDR3 is CASSPHGWGSYEQYF. CDR3 coding DNA: TGTGCCAGCAGCCCGCATGGCTGGGGCTCCTACGAGCAGTACTTC. Supplemented by reference TRBV13 and TRBJ2-7, the full variable domain reads AAGVIQSPRHLIKEKRETATLKCYPIPRHDTVYWYQQGPGQDPQFLISFYEKMQSDKGSIPDRFSAQQFSDYHSELNMSSLELGDSALYFCASSPHGWGSYEQYFGPGTRLTVT.

This chain joins TRBV9 and TRBJ2-2; D ambiguous. Germline V gives CDR1 SGDLS, CDR2 YYNGEE. The CDR3 loop spans 13 amino acids. Trimming shortened V by 0 bases and J by 4 bases, and 4 bases separated the two germline ends. In DNA form, the CDR3 reads TGTGCCAGCAGCGTAGTGATCACCGGGGAGCTGTTTTTT. Translation: CASSVVITGELFF.

This chain joins TRBV7-6 and TRBJ1-5, with 12 bases identical to TRBD1. V lost 5 bases and J lost 5; bases outside the gene matches: 4. CDR1 SGHVS and CDR2 FNYEAQ come from the germline V gene. This CDR3 spans 15 amino acids. The CDR3 region has the DNA TGTGCCAGCAGCATCCGGGACAGGGGGCATCAGCCCCAGCATTTT. Translated, it gives CASSIRDRGHQPQHF.

J is TRBJ1-3 and V is TRBV6-5; 7 nucleotides match TRBD1. V was pared by 4 bases and J by 0 bases, with 6 bases of the junction left unmatched. This CDR3 is 16 amino acids long. The germline gives CDR1 MNHEY, CDR2 SVGAGI. The CDR3 sequence is CASSSLTGTSGNTIYF. As DNA, the CDR3 is TGTGCCAGCAGTTCCCTGACAGGGACCTCTGGAAACACCATATATTTT.